This T cell receptor (beta chain) derives from a study of cytomegalovirus exposure and HLA in healthy donors (dated by TCRdb to 2017 to 2019). Concerning the study at large: According to an earlier analysis of 550 to 750 of the donors, about 179 million T cells yielded 117 million unique TCR beta sequences and 276 Gb of sequence data. The aim of the study was to test whether cataloging public T cell receptors could identify signatures of past pathogen exposure. To decide whether each TCR beta V gene segment behaved as functional or pseudogenic, an earlier analysis of some 540 of the donors relied on high-throughput TCR beta sequencing. The study combined high-throughput TCR immunosequencing, statistical association of individual TCRs with disease status, and machine learning to predict cytomegalovirus infection status. A separate validation cohort of 100 to 150 different subjects was used in addition to the approximately 610-subject first cohort. An early release that covered about 640 HLA-typed donors contained around 300 gigabases of sequencing data and roughly 84 million unique TCR sequences. Typing coverage differed by locus: A, B, C, DRB1 and DQB1 were typed in roughly 629-630 donors, DQA1 in 500 to 550, DPA1 in some 570, and DPB1 in roughly 470. Of the roughly 410 genotyped donors, less than 90% were placed in the genetic ancestry cluster associated with self-reported Caucasian donors. Donor age, sex, ethnicity and CMV serostatus were compiled alongside the repertoire data. Among 398 genotyped donors of the cohort, an average of approximately 240,000 unique TCR beta nucleotide sequences were sequenced per donor, roughly 18% of them non-productive. Because of strong linkage in the cohort, a handful of DR-DQ haplotypes were treated as single units for association and clustering. A later analysis re-analyzed previously published TCR beta repertoires from 550 to 700 donors and added high-resolution HLA genotyping to study TCR occurrence patterns. HLA typing included class I and class II loci at four-digit resolution. Rather than using new phenotypic data, the later analysis identified candidate immune exposures from TCR beta sequences and from how often those sequences occurred across donors. All discovery cohort repertoires had been generated on a single sequencing platform. The study profiled the T cell repertoires of under 700 subjects by immunosequencing and related them to cytomegalovirus serostatus. A later genetic analysis took genome-wide SNP genotypes for about 65% of the roughly 670 donors and used that subset as a discovery cohort. Here is what the overall study found, with its caveats: A later analysis found that most CMV-associated TCR beta chains appeared HLA-restricted, with HLA associations seemingly driven largely by CMV exposure. The authors suggested that the approach could potentially be generalized to other disease states and immunological phenotypes. Several of the top co-occurrence clusters appeared to be linked to parvovirus B19, influenza, CMV and Epstein-Barr virus, according to a later analysis. The sequencing pipeline was judged likely to have produced a cluster of highly shared sequence variants as a technical artifact. When HLA alleles, especially DR and DQ, strongly co-occurred, TCR associations were difficult to assign to individual alleles. Some IMGT-functional V segments, including TRBV6-2 and TRBV6-3, could not be told apart with the 87-base-pair reads, so those segments were excluded. In vitro tests confirmed that a few of the cytomegalovirus-associated TCR beta chains recognize cytomegalovirus antigens. A later analysis found that HLA-associated TCR beta chains were more clonally expanded and had lower generation probabilities than equally common non-associated chains. According to a later analysis, TCR association rates differed among HLA loci, with DRB1 alleles showing the most associated TCRs and HLA-C alleles showing the fewest. A later analysis associated 16,951 TCR beta sequences with specific HLA alleles at a false discovery rate of 0.05. In a later genetic analysis, a missense DCLRE1C variant was associated with V-gene and J-gene trimming of TCR beta chains, and the association was replicated in an independent cohort. Roughly uniform sequencing depth across donors was assumed in presence/absence analyses, although this assumption may not hold. In this cohort, only TCR beta chains were sequenced, and detectable features were limited by the absence of alpha or paired-chain data. Linkage disequilibrium might explain the correlated functional status among segregating V segments, but an unknown experimental factor could not be excluded. Compared with the roughly 700-donor mean, donors in an Asian-associated ancestry cluster had fewer N-insertions in productive TCRs, according to a later genetic analysis. Because some donors lacked HLA typing at each locus, the association tests relied only on the typed subset. The earlier analysis of approximately 560 of the donors excluded approximately 17 rarely observed V segments, including chromosome 9 orphons, because counts were too low. A further reported finding was that TCR beta sequences accurately predicted the HLA-A and HLA-B alleles for most subjects in the first cohort. In both the original and validation cohorts, the classifier was reported to diagnose cytomegalovirus status with high specificity and sensitivity. Across donors, most TCR sequences were observed very rarely, whereas some public TCRs were present in many individuals. Immune exposure information for the cohort was limited to CMV serostatus. An earlier analysis of around 540 of the donors showed that most TCR beta V segments appeared in productive rearrangements either about 87% or about 30% of the time, which broadly matched IMGT annotations. The study gave a list of 150 to 200 TCR beta chains associated with cytomegalovirus.

With respect to this clone: Its antigen is currently not known. Within one base of it there is no much larger clone, and no base qualities were kept.

From the cysteine through the phenylalanine, the CDR3 covers 15 amino acids. CDR3 DNA is the only sequence kept; it has 45 bases, read in frame from the first base. The junction shows trimming of 2 bases on V and 3 bases on J, and the gene matches do not reach 7 bases of it. For CDR1 and CDR2, the germline V gene (reference sequence) lists LNHDA and SQIVND. The method behind the library was the immunoSEQ multiplex PCR assay. For the multiplex PCR, a mixture combining 60 forward primers for TCR Vbeta segments and 13 reverse primers for TCR Jbeta segments was used. Amplification of the CDR3 region of rearranged TCR beta genes was performed with a multiplex PCR assay on genomic DNA. On the Illumina HiSeq System, the amplified TCR beta libraries were sequenced as 87-base-pair reads. The authors' pipeline ran thus. A later analysis tallied roughly 76 million unique TCR beta chains across the 666 repertoires, and roughly 11 million of those chains were shared by two or more donors. A nearest-neighbor algorithm error-corrected the raw reads and collapsed the reads into unique sequences, merging closely related sequences to remove PCR and sequencing errors. CDR3 sequences were aligned to IMGT reference sequences to assign V, D and J gene segments. For a sequence to be retained, a match of at least six nucleotides was required to both a V gene segment and a J gene segment. Rearrangements were called productive when the CDR3 lacked stop codons and stayed in frame with V and J; all others were non-productive. CDR3 was defined according to IMGT convention as the region running from the second conserved V-encoded cysteine to the conserved J-encoded phenylalanine. Sequences without an unambiguous match to a single V gene segment were excluded from the earlier analysis of several hundred of the donors. An earlier analysis of about 590 of the donors classified V segments as functional when productive rearrangements were above 56.7% and as segregating when the standard deviation between donors was above 5%. To diagnose cytomegalovirus status from the catalog of TCR beta chain sequences, a statistical classification framework was built. In a later analysis, V and J genes were assigned by comparing TCR nucleotide sequences against IMGT/GENE-DB human TR gene sequences. A later analysis assigned CDR3 sequences and most-parsimonious VDJ recombination scenarios with the TCRdist pipeline. A later analysis defined each TCR beta chain by its CDR3 amino acid sequence plus V-gene family, and excluded reads lacking a unique V-gene family. As a way to deal with suspected cross-contamination and a sequencing artifact, a later analysis dropped 450 to 700 nucleotide sequences that were highly shared and had low generation probability. For each public chain, a later analysis derived a clonal expansion index from normalized ranks of inferred template counts within each repertoire. A later analysis computed generation probabilities with a VDJ recombination model fitted to out-of-frame rearrangements, and checked the results against IGoR. In a later analysis, hypergeometric tests were used to score TCR-TCR, TCR-HLA and TCR-CMV co-occurrence, with a repertoire-size bias correction applied to TCR pairs. False discovery rates were estimated in a later analysis by permuting HLA or CMV assignments 20 times. In a later analysis, co-occurring TCRs were grouped with DBSCAN, and TCRdist sequence similarity was added when clustering was performed within HLA-allele-positive subsets. Repertoires with fewer than 30,000 or more than 120,000 public chains, plus five repertoires with anomalous nucleotide sharing, were excluded from co-occurrence clustering. What TCRdb holds here is the immuneACCESS table cut down to in-frame rearrangements. Part of the clones is not present; checked against another copy, under half of the missing clones reflect an unresolved V gene, and the others are unexplained. V, J and clone size reflect that table, while D and trimming were determined from the DNA. The sample yields approximately 75,000 clones; roughly 88% were counted once. The top ten clonotypes cover 18% of the sample.

The cohort consisted of approximately 670 healthy bone marrow donors. Cohort members were all nominally healthy when sampled, although unrecorded immune exposures were likely present. The donor tested CMV seropositive and was one of the 289 seropositive cohort members. Every donor gave a peripheral blood sample, and the peripheral blood mononuclear cells from that sample were used for TCR beta sequencing. Genomic DNA was extracted from the blood cell samples with the Qiagen DNeasy Blood Extraction Kit. The sequenced sample was PBMCs. The sequence derives from a man aged 65-85 years in good health and CMV-seropositive. The chain uses TRBV19 and TRBJ2-7, and TRBD2 aligns with 7 junction nucleotides. The DNA sequence reads TGTGCCAGTAGTATAACAGCGGGGCTACTCTACGAGCAGTACTTC. This gives the protein CASSITAGLLYEQYF.